Sequencing of this T cell receptor beta chain was carried out in a study of blood T cell repertoires in COVID-19. For the study at large: Samples representing acute and convalescent COVID-19 were sourced from the United States, Italy and Spain. The analysed material was cDNA or gDNA that came from T cells, B-cell-depleted T cells, or PBMCs.

This CDR3 contains 13 residues. In germline, CDR1 is SNHLY, CDR2 FYNNEI. V gave up 9 bases and J gave up 5 bases; unmatched junction bases: 8. The authors' processing: It was from reference gene primer amplification that nucleated cell counts were estimated. Measured with immunoSEQ multiplex PCR; TCRdb has only the in-frame clones, and not every one. V, J and clone size derive from that table, while D and trimming were established from the DNA sequence. The sample comprises approximately 240,000 clones, around 80% of which are singletons, and roughly 4.2% rests with the top ten. V gene TRBV2 combines with J gene TRBJ1-1; 8 bases align to TRBD1. Sequencing was carried out using peripheral blood. This TCR was recovered from a middle-aged woman with active or convalescent COVID-19. The DNA for the CDR3 is TGTGCCAGGACGACAGGGGTGGGAACTGAAGCTTTCTTT. Amino acids: CARTTGVGTEAFF.